These 16 T cell receptor beta chains were all obtained from the same sample, sequenced in a study of molecular identifiers for immune sequencing clone quantification. TCRdb reprocessed the PCR reads via MiXCR and lists one record per CDR3 protein. Here the sample spans approximately 36,000 distinct CDR3 sequences, about a fifth being singletons. Sample: naive CD8+ T cells from blood, with Jurkat cell RNA spiked in. As for subset: FACS-sorted CD8+CD4-CCR7+CD45RA+ naive T cells. The receptors derive from a human donor in good health. Some libraries in this study had Jurkat cell RNA spiked in.

This clonotype was observed at least ten times. The chain combines TRBV13 with TRBJ2-2; no reliable D call. Deletions cut 0 bases from V and 4 bases from J, with 6 bases between. The V gene's germline CDR1 is PRHDT and CDR2 FYEKMQ (reference sequence). The CDR3 spans 14 residues. The CDR3 bases are TGTGCCAGCAGCTTAGGGGAGTCCACCGGGGAGCTGTTTTTT. It translates to CASSLGESTGELFF.

The genes are TRBV7-2 and TRBJ2-7, with D unclear. This CDR3 region has 11 residues. Looked up from germline, CDR1 is SGHTA and CDR2 is FQGNSA. Trimming shortened V by 5 bases and J by 3 bases, and 5 bases separated the two germline ends. CDR3 DNA: TGTGCCAGCAGCGCCGACTACGAGCAGTACTTC. Translated: CASSADYEQYF.

This clonotype came up many times. The rearrangement links TRBV29-1 to TRBJ2-7; D tentatively reads TRBD1 or TRBD2 (5 bases each). Germline CDR1 is SQVTM and CDR2 is ANQGSEA. V was pared by 3 bases and J by 0 bases, with 9 bases between. This CDR3 has 13 amino acids. CDR3 DNA sequence: TGCAGCGTTGAGGTGGGACCCTCCTACGAGCAGTACTTC. As protein: CSVEVGPSYEQYF.

This clonotype was detected many times. The CDR3, as DNA: TGCAGCGTTAAAACAGGGGACGCCTACGAGCAGTACTTC. Translation gives CSVKTGDAYEQYF. The chain employs TRBV29-1 and TRBJ2-7; the match to TRBD1 covers 7 bases. Germline CDR1 and CDR2: SQVTM and ANQGSEA. The CDR3 totals 13 residues. V was pared by 5 bases and J by 2 bases, with 6 bases of the junction left unmatched.

This clonotype was counted ten times or more. The chain has TRBV6-5 and TRBJ2-7, with a tentative D call TRBD1 (6 bases). The germline V gene has CDR1 MNHEY and CDR2 SVGAGI. The CDR3 covers 15 residues. V was pared by 10 bases and J by 0 bases, with 19 bases between. CDR3 DNA sequence: TGTGCCACTTCCCCCCTGGGGGCTGCCTCCTACGAGCAGTACTTC. Its translation is CATSPLGAASYEQYF.

This clonotype was seen at least ten times. The CDR3 nucleotides read TGCAGTGCTAGGGTGGTCCTAGCGGGAGGGGGAGCCTACGAGCAGTACTTC. As protein: CSARVVLAGGGAYEQYF. This chain joins TRBV20-1 and TRBJ2-7; TRBD2 agrees at 12 bases. This CDR3 region has 17 residues. V lost 3 bases and J lost 2; bases outside the gene matches: 11. Germline lookup yields CDR1 DFQATT and CDR2 SNEGSKA (reference sequence).

The genes are TRBV18 and TRBJ2-1, with D uncertain. The CDR3 is 15 residues long. From germline, CDR1 is KGHSH and CDR2 LQKENI. Trimming shortened V by 3 bases and J by 0 bases, and 9 bases separated the two germline ends. The CDR3 reads CASSPDKSSYNEQFF. In nucleotides, the CDR3 is TGTGCCAGCTCACCCGACAAGAGCTCCTACAATGAGCAGTTCTTC. The complete variable domain, with remaining parts taken from reference TRBV18 and TRBJ2-1, reads NAGVMQNPRHLVRRRGQEARLRCSPMKGHSHVYWYRQLPEEGLKFMVYLQKENIIDESGMPKERFSAEFPKEGPSILRIQQVVRGDSAAYFCASSPDKSSYNEQFFGPGTRLTVL.

This clonotype was seen at least ten times. The chain carries TRBV2 and TRBJ2-7; tentatively, D is TRBD1 (6 bases). This CDR3 is built from 13 residues. The ends were cut back, 2 bases at V and 3 bases at J, with 8 bases in the middle. CDR1 and CDR2 from the germline V gene are SNHLY and FYNNEI. The chain's CDR3 is CASSERGNYEQYF. The CDR3 DNA sequence: TGTGCCAGCAGTGAAAGGGGGAACTACGAGCAGTACTTC.

In its sample, this clonotype was seen many times. The CDR3: CASSSGRPQETQYF. The CDR3 region has the DNA TGTGCCAGCAGTTCCGGCCGGCCGCAAGAGACCCAGTACTTC. V and J are TRBV5-5 and TRBJ2-5; unclear D gene. Germline assignment: CDR1 SGHKS and CDR2 YYEKEE (reference sequence). CDR3 size: 14 residues. Trimming shortened V by 5 bases and J by 2 bases, and 13 bases separated the two germline ends.

The chain carries TRBV7-6 and TRBJ1-1; D is uncertain. This CDR3 contains 13 residues. Trimming removed 2 bases from V and 1 base from J, with 5 bases in between. Germline assignment: CDR1 SGHVS and CDR2 FNYEAQ. For the CDR3, the DNA is TGTGCCAGCAGCTTATCTGAGAACACTGAAGCTTTCTTT. Its protein product is CASSLSENTEAFF.

On this clonotype itself: This may arise from a read error, as a much more abundant clone is one base away. The chain uses TRBV12-3 or TRBV12-4 and TRBJ2-5; no reliable D call. There are 11 residues in the CDR3. CDR3 in DNA: TGTGCCAGCAGTACAGAGATGGCCCAGCACTTC. It codes for CASSTEMAQHF.

This clonotype has at least ten counts. This sequence joins TRBV5-1 and TRBJ2-1; tentative D call: TRBD2 (5 bases). The CDR3 contains 11 residues. V lost 6 bases and J lost 14, with 15 bases in between. Germline V gives CDR1 SGHRS, CDR2 YFSETQ. The DNA of the CDR3 is TGCGCCAGCAAGACCATTCACGGGGAGTTCTTC. Amino acid sequence: CASKTIHGEFF.

This clonotype was observed at least ten times. The V call is TRBV28, the J call TRBJ2-1; D gene uncertain. The CDR3 is made up of 16 amino acids. CDR1 and CDR2 (germline): MDHEN, SYDVKM. Trimming stripped 3 bases from V and 0 bases from J, with 12 bases between. The CDR3 sequence: CASSLASESSYNEQFF. DNA for the CDR3: TGTGCCAGCAGTTTGGCTAGTGAAAGCTCCTACAATGAGCAGTTCTTC.

With respect to this clonotype: One base away lies a much larger clone, so this may be a sequencing read error. The chain employs TRBV25-1 and TRBJ2-7; D might be TRBD1 (6 bases). Looked up from germline, CDR1 is MGHDK and CDR2 is SYGVNS. This CDR3 spans 12 amino acids. The CDR3 spells CVSRQSGAEQYF. The DNA of the CDR3 is TGTGTCAGCAGGCAGTCAGGGGCCGAGCAGTACTTC.

At least ten counts were recorded for this clonotype. The rearrangement joins TRBV27 to TRBJ1-4; D gene unclear. This CDR3 contains 14 residues. Germline V CDR1 and CDR2: MNHEY, SMNVEV (reference sequence). V was cut by 1 base and J by 0 bases, with 3 bases left in between. Here the CDR3 DNA reads TGTGCCAGCAGTTTATATGCAACTAATGAAAAACTGTTTTTT. Translating gives CASSLYATNEKLFF.

At least ten counts were recorded for this clonotype. The chain uses TRBV7-8 and TRBJ2-7; TRBD2 matches at 11 bases. Looked up from germline, CDR1 is SGHVS and CDR2 is FQNEAQ. The CDR3 covers 14 residues. Unmatched junction bases numbered 4, after V lost 5 bases and J lost 4 bases. CDR3: CASSPGTSGYEQYF. In nucleotides, the CDR3 is TGTGCCAGCAGCCCCGGGACTAGCGGATACGAGCAGTACTTC.